This TCR beta chain is drawn from a study of siplizumab effects on memory and regulatory T cells. The study, taken as a whole, reports: Under siplizumab, alloreactive sequences traced to unstimulated CD4+ memory cells were significantly reduced. With siplizumab, mappable alloreactive CD4+ clones averaged roughly 72% Treg-derived, versus around 27% in controls.

Three donor pairs also had unstimulated CD4+ and CD8+ naive and memory subsets sequenced. The protocol was immunoSEQ multiplex PCR, while the TCRdb copy is restricted to in-frame clones and leaves out a portion. The table lists 20,000 to 30,000 clones, 80% to 90% of them singletons. Germline V gives CDR1 SGHRS, CDR2 YFSETQ. Trimming took 0 bases from V and 0 from J; bases not matched to a gene: 1. CDR3 size: 15 residues. Points on this clone: Its antigen is undetermined.

V gene TRBV5-1 combines with J gene TRBJ2-7, with TRBD2 identical over 9 bases. Material for sequencing was memory CD4+ T cells sorted from blood. This clonotype was obtained from a human donor in good health. CDR3 bases: TGCGCCAGCAGCTTGGGTAGCGGGAGCTCCTACGAGCAGTACTTC. Protein product: CASSLGSGSSYEQYF.